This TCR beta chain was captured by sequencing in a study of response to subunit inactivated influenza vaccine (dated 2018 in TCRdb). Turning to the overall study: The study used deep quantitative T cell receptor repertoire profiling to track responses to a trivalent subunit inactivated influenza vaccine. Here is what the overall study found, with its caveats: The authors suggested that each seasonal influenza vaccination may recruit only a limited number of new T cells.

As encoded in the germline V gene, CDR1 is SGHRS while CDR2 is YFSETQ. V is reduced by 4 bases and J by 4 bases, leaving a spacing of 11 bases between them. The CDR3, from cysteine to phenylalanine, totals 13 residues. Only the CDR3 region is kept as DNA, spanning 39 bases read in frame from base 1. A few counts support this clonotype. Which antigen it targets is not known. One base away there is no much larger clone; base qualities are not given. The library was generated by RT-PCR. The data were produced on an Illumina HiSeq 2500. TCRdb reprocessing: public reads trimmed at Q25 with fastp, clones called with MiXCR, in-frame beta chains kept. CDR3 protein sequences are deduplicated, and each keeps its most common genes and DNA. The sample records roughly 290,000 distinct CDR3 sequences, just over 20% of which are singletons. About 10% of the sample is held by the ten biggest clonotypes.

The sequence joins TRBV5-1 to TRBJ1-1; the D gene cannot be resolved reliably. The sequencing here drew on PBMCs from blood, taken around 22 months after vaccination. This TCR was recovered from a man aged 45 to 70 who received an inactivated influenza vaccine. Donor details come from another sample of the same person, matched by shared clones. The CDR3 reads CASSVSGFTEAFF. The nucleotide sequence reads TGCGCCAGCAGCGTTTCGGGTTTCACTGAAGCTTTCTTT.